Given below is one TCR beta chain in context. The germline V and J ends were trimmed by 6 bases and 4 bases, with 11 bases remaining between them. The CDR3 extends over 13 amino acids. The source of the sample is a study of blood T cell repertoires in COVID-19. The overall study: Spain, Italy and the United States supplied samples that represented acute and convalescent COVID-19.

In the original workflow: Nucleated cell counts were estimated from reference gene primer amplification. Sequenced by immunoSEQ multiplex PCR; TCRdb stores in-frame clones only, minus some. The DNA gave D and trimming, while V, J and clone size come from that table. The sample includes about 31,000 clones, about 92% seen only once; the top ten take 7% to 10%. The sample was peripheral blood. This receptor was taken from a man in his 70s with active or convalescent COVID-19. The rearrangement joins TRBV12-3 or TRBV12-4 to TRBJ2-3; D not certain. The chain's CDR3 is CASSQTAADTQYF. As DNA, the CDR3 is TGTGCCAGCAGCCAAACAGCTGCAGATACGCAGTATTTT.